This T cell receptor beta chain was recovered during a study of tumor and adjacent non-tumor tissue in lung cancer. In the study overall: On average, productive TCRbeta reads reached about 4.17 million per sample.

Three rounds of nested PCR, following a modified ARM-PCR protocol, produced the TCRbeta library. One entry per CDR3 protein, called by TCRdb with MiXCR from the multiplex PCR reads. The sample contains 100,000 or so distinct CDR3 sequences, 80% of which appear only once. Study-level findings and limits: Compared with tumor, normal lung showed significantly lower TCR diversity.

About this clonotype itself: Its matching antigen is unknown.

The template was RNA from unsorted bulk tissue. Distant lung tissue was collected more than 3 cm away from the tumor edge. The sample taken for sequencing was distant non-tumor lung tissue. This TCR derives from a man aged 55 to 69 with small cell lung cancer.

CDR3 in amino acids: CSLGGNEHFF. CDR3 DNA: TGCAGCCTTGGGGGCAATGAACACTTCTTC. V and J are TRBV29-1 and TRBJ2-1; D is perhaps TRBD1 (6 bases). The V and J ends lost 8 bases and 16 bases respectively, with 18 bases between them. The germline V gene has CDR1 SQVTM and CDR2 ANQGSEA. The CDR3 is made up of 10 amino acids.